Listed below are T cell receptor beta chains from one sample, sequenced in a study of Graves' ophthalmopathy and Graves' hyperthyroidism. TCRdb re-called the multiplex PCR reads with MiXCR, one entry per CDR3 protein. The table shows about 220,000 distinct CDR3 sequences, with roughly 21% occurring only once. Sequencing was carried out using peripheral blood. Receptors were obtained from a woman aged 45 to 65 with Graves' ophthalmopathy. The CDR3 runs from the conserved cysteine through the conserved F or W. D genes are given only for firm matches. The size of a clone is reported for some rows only, either as once, few or many, or as a class for expanded clones.

clone_size j_call v_call d_call cdr3_nt cdr3_aa
few TRBJ2-5 TRBV11-2 TRBD2 TGTGCCAGCAGCCCCAAGCTTTCGGTGATTCGGGAGGCCTCCGGTCTGACCCAGTACTTC CASSPKLSVIREASGLTQYF
- TRBJ2-5 TRBV28 - TGTGCCAGCAGTTTAAGACAGTCAGGGGAGACCCAGTACTTC CASSLRQSGETQYF
many TRBJ1-5 TRBV24-1 TRBD1 TGTGCCACCAGTGATGACAGGGGTGATAGCAATCAGCCCCAGCATTTT CATSDDRGDSNQPQHF
once TRBJ1-6 TRBV3-1 - TGTGCCAGCAGCCCACAGATGTTTAATTCACCCCTCCACTTT CASSPQMFNSPLHF
- TRBJ2-7 TRBV7-2 - TGTGCCAGCAGCTTAGCGGGAGCTCCTGCCGAGCAGTACTTC CASSLAGAPAEQYF
- TRBJ1-2 TRBV12-3/TRBV12-4 - TGTGTCAGCAGCTTGGTTGGGGAGACGAACTATGGCTACACCTTC CVSSLVGETNYGYTF
few TRBJ2-5 TRBV19 TRBD1 TGTGCCAGTAGTATAGGGGGACAGTTCCAAGAGACCCAGTACTTC CASSIGGQFQETQYF
many TRBJ2-2 TRBV7-9 - TGTGCCAGCAGCCCACAGGAATCGGTCACCGGGGAGCTGTTTTTT CASSPQESVTGELFF
many TRBJ1-2 TRBV24-1 - TGTGCCACCAGCCAACAAGGGTTTGGCTACACCTTC CATSQQGFGYTF
many TRBJ2-5 TRBV29-1 TRBD2 TGCAGCGCCCGGACTAGCGGGAGTGAGACCCAGTACTTC CSARTSGSETQYF
many TRBJ1-5 TRBV20-1 TRBD1 TGCAGTGCTATGGAGAGGACAGGGTATAGCAATCAGCCCCAGCATTTT CSAMERTGYSNQPQHF
many TRBJ2-3 TRBV6-1 TRBD2 TGTGCCAGCAGTCAAGGGACTAGCGGGACACGGCATACGCAGTATTTT CASSQGTSGTRHTQYF
many TRBJ2-5 TRBV7-9 - TGTGCCAGCAGCTTTCTGGGCACACAGGGATGGGAGACCCAGTACTTC CASSFLGTQGWETQYF
many TRBJ1-1 TRBV10-3 TRBD1 TGTGCCATCAGTGTGGTCCCGGGACAGGGTGAAGCTTTCTTT CAISVVPGQGEAFF
many TRBJ2-6 TRBV6-1 - TGTGCCAGCAGTAAAAGACAATTCTCTGGGGCCAACGTCCTGACTTTC CASSKRQFSGANVLTF
many TRBJ1-2 TRBV5-5 TRBD1 TGTGCCAGCAGCTTGGACAGGGGTGCGAGTGGCTACACCTTC CASSLDRGASGYTF
once TRBJ1-2 TRBV11-1 - TGTGCCAGCAGACCACAACAGGGCTCGAACTATGGCTACACCTTC CASRPQQGSNYGYTF
few TRBJ1-5 TRBV18 - TGTGCCAGCTCATCTACAGGGTCGAGCAATCAGCCCCAGCATTTT CASSSTGSSNQPQHF
many TRBJ1-1 TRBV25-1 - TGTGCCAGCATCCCCAGGGGCAGGCCGAACACTGAAGCTTTCTTT CASIPRGRPNTEAFF
- TRBJ2-1 TRBV11-3 - TGTGCCACTTCGCGCGGTGGGGAATACAATGAGCAGTTCTTC CATSRGGEYNEQFF
few TRBJ2-7 TRBV10-3 TRBD2 TGTGCCATCAGAGATGGACTAGCAGCCTTAGGGGAGCAGTACTTC CAIRDGLAALGEQYF
- TRBJ2-2 TRBV10-3 - TGTGCCATCAGTGAGTACAGGGATGGAAACACCGGGGAGCTGTTTTTT CAISEYRDGNTGELFF
many TRBJ1-1 TRBV6-5 TRBD1 TGTGCCAGCAGTTACCCTATTTCCGGGACAGCTATTACTGAAGCTTTCTTT CASSYPISGTAITEAFF
many TRBJ2-7 TRBV12-3/TRBV12-4 - TGTGCCAGCAGTGCCCCCGGGCGCAAGGCCCACGAGCAGTACTTC CASSAPGRKAHEQYF
many TRBJ2-5 TRBV14 TRBD1 TGTGCCAGCAGCCCCATTGGTGCACCGGGACAGGGAGAAGAGACCCAGTACTTC CASSPIGAPGQGEETQYF
many TRBJ1-1 TRBV6-1 TRBD1 TGTGCCACAAGATGGGACAGGAGCACTGAAGCTTTCTTT CATRWDRSTEAFF
many TRBJ2-7 TRBV28 TRBD2 TGTGCCAGCAGCCCCCTCTTAGCGGGATCATCCTACGAGCAGTACTTC CASSPLLAGSSYEQYF
few TRBJ2-7 TRBV3-1 TRBD1 TGTGCCAGCTCCCATGGACAGGGGAGCGAGCAGTACTTC CASSHGQGSEQYF
- TRBJ1-6 TRBV25-1 - TGTGCCAGCAGTGAATATGGGTTCTCCTATAATTCACCCCTCCACTTT CASSEYGFSYNSPLHF
many TRBJ2-3 TRBV19 - TGTGCCAGTAGTCCACAGAGCACAGATACGCAGTATTTT CASSPQSTDTQYF
- TRBJ2-2 TRBV27 TRBD1 TGTGCCAGCAGTTTAAGTACTCCGGGACAGGGGACCACCGGGGAGCTGTTTTTT CASSLSTPGQGTTGELFF
- TRBJ1-2 TRBV28 - TGTGCCAGCAGTTTACGAGGGAGGGAGTATGGCTACACCTTC CASSLRGREYGYTF
many TRBJ1-1 TRBV20-1 - TGCAGTGCTATAATCAGTACTGAAGCTTTCTTT CSAIISTEAFF
many TRBJ2-2 TRBV6-4 - TGTGCCAGCAGTAAGGGCAGCGACACCGGGGAGCTGTTTTTT CASSKGSDTGELFF
- TRBJ2-1 TRBV7-2 TRBD2 TGTGCCAGCAGCTTGCGGACTAGCGGGATAGGGTCCTACAATGAGCAGTTCTTC CASSLRTSGIGSYNEQFF
many TRBJ1-5 TRBV6-1 - TGTGCCAGCAGGATGGCGGCCAATCAGCCCCAGCATTTT CASRMAANQPQHF
- TRBJ2-5 TRBV28 - TGTGCCAGCAGTTCGGGCGGGATCAAGCAGACCCAGTACTTC CASSSGGIKQTQYF
many TRBJ1-1 TRBV30 TRBD1 TGTGCCTGGAGACGGACAGGGGGAAGGCCTGAAGCTTTCTTT CAWRRTGGRPEAFF
- TRBJ2-5 TRBV3-1 - TGTGCTAGCAGCCCTAGGGGAGAGACCCACTACTTC CASSPRGETHYF
few TRBJ2-7 TRBV18 TRBD1 TGTGCCAGCTCACCGGGACAGGGTAACGGCGAGCAGTACTTC CASSPGQGNGEQYF
many TRBJ1-1 TRBV6-1 TRBD1 TGTGCCAGCAGTGAGCGTCGACCGGGACAGGGCCCGGGGAAGGCTGAAGCTTTCTTT CASSERRPGQGPGKAEAFF
many TRBJ2-7 TRBV27 TRBD1 TGTGCCAGCAGCCCCAGACAGGGTCGGTCCTACGAGCAGTACTTC CASSPRQGRSYEQYF
many TRBJ1-1 TRBV19 - TGTGCCAGTAGTATCCTCCGTAACACTGAAGCTTTCTTT CASSILRNTEAFF
many TRBJ2-2 TRBV16 - TGTGCCAGCAGCCATCAAAGGGGCTATAACACCGGGGAGCTGTTTTTT CASSHQRGYNTGELFF
many TRBJ2-5 TRBV3-1 - TGTGCCAGCAGTTGGGACATCCAAGAGACCCAGTACTTC CASSWDIQETQYF
- TRBJ2-7 TRBV7-8 - TGTGCCAGCAGCTTATACGGTGAACCCTACGAGCAGTACTTC CASSLYGEPYEQYF
many TRBJ1-3 TRBV7-9 TRBD1 TGTGCCAGCAGCTTCGGGACAGCCTCTGGAAACACCATATATTTT CASSFGTASGNTIYF
many TRBJ1-2 TRBV27 - TGTGCCAGCAGCAAAGTCGGGGGACTTACTAACTATGGCTACACCTTC CASSKVGGLTNYGYTF
many TRBJ1-1 TRBV29-1 - TGCAGCGTACGCCCACCTAGCCCGAACACTGAAACTTTCTTT CSVRPPSPNTETFF
many TRBJ2-5 TRBV28 TRBD2 TGTGCCAGCAGCGGCGGGGGGCGGGAGACCCAGTACTTC CASSGGGRETQYF
many TRBJ2-3 TRBV15 TRBD1 TGTGCCACCAGCAAAGGGACAGGGAGAAGCACAGATACGCAGTATTTT CATSKGTGRSTDTQYF
- TRBJ2-2 TRBV6-5 - TGTGCCAGCAGTTACTCGGCACTAGCCTACACCGGGGAGCTGTTTTTT CASSYSALAYTGELFF
many TRBJ2-5 TRBV28 - TGTGCCAGCAGCCCACCACTAGTAGGGGAGACCCAGTACTTC CASSPPLVGETQYF
many TRBJ1-2 TRBV28 - TGTGCCAGCAGACCCTCAGTGGGAGGGGGCTATGGCTACACCTTC CASRPSVGGGYGYTF